The 28 T cell receptor beta chains below come from one sample, sequenced in a study of CD8+CD57+ T cells in acquired aplastic anemia. The use of genomic DNA as template underpinned the TCR beta VDJ and CDR3 profiling. In TCRdb, the reads were re-called with MiXCR into one record per CDR3 protein. The sample yields 130,000 or so distinct CDR3 sequences, around two fifths seen once. Material: sorted CD4+, CD8+, or CD8+CD57+ T cells (not recorded which) from PBMCs. These receptor sequences come from a human donor in good health, serving as a control.

This clonotype was detected only a few times. The germline gene is not matched at one end of the junction; a read error may be the cause. The rearrangement uses TRBV30 and TRBJ1-6; D is perhaps TRBD1 (5 bases). The germline V gene encodes CDR1 GTSNPN and CDR2 SVGIG (reference sequence). The CDR3 runs 15 residues. The CDR3 spells CAWSVLGENNSPLRF. CDR3 nucleotides: TGTGCCTGGAGTGTATTGGGGGAAAATAATTCACCCCTCCGCTTT.

This clonotype has ten or more counts. The rearrangement joins TRBV20-1 to TRBJ2-2, with no clear D. The CDR3 is 14 residues long. Germline loops: CDR1 DFQATT, CDR2 SNEGSKA (reference sequence). V was trimmed by 6 bases and J by 0 bases, leaving 11 bases between them. CDR3 coding DNA: TGCAGTGCCCCGGGTCGGGCGAACACCGGGGAGCTGTTTTTT. Its protein product is CSAPGRANTGELFF.

This clonotype was recorded at least ten times. The CDR3 region is CASSLAGSAYNEQFF. The CDR3 coding sequence is TGTGCCAGCAGCCTAGCGGGATCGGCCTACAATGAGCAGTTCTTC. The chain employs TRBV3-1 and TRBJ2-1, with 8 bases lining up with TRBD2. This CDR3 contains 15 residues. Germline V CDR1 and CDR2: LGHDT, YNNKEL (reference sequence). Trimming took 4 bases from V and 2 from J; bases not matched to a gene: 4.

The chain links TRBV20-1 to TRBJ2-7, with D tentatively TRBD1 (6 bases). Trimming removed 1 base at V and 1 base at J, with 8 bases between. The CDR3 extends over 13 amino acids. Germline CDR1 and CDR2: DFQATT and SNEGSKA (reference sequence). CDR3 residues: CSARGDTSYEQYF. CDR3 in DNA: TGCAGTGCTAGAGGGGACACTTCCTACGAGCAGTACTTC.

In its sample, this clonotype was seen many times. This chain connects TRBV15 to TRBJ2-3, with 8 bases that match TRBD2. CDR3 length equals 14 residues. The germline V gene has CDR1 LNHNV and CDR2 YYDKDF (reference sequence). V lost 8 bases to trimming and J lost 6 bases; unmatched junction nucleotides: 10. The DNA of the CDR3 is TGTGCCACCGCGGGAGGCGGGGGATCGGATACGCAGTATTTT. This encodes CATAGGGGSDTQYF.

This clonotype was observed at least ten times. This chain links TRBV7-2 with TRBJ2-1; the D is unclear. This CDR3 region has 13 residues. Between the trimmed V and J ends, which lost 5 bases and 1 base, there was a span of 6 bases. The germline CDR1 and CDR2 sequences are SGHTA and FQGNSA. CDR3: CASSPGSYNEQFF. The DNA for the CDR3 is TGTGCCAGCAGCCCGGGTTCCTACAATGAGCAGTTCTTC.

The chain combines TRBV15 with TRBJ2-7, with 7 bases that match TRBD1. The V and J ends lost 1 base and 6 bases, in that order; junction bases with no gene match: 15. Germline V gene data show CDR1 as LNHNV and CDR2 as YYDKDF (reference sequence). This CDR3 region has 17 residues. The CDR3 reads CATSRVMRQGTTREQYF. The CDR3 nucleotides read TGTGCCACCAGCAGAGTGATGAGACAGGGAACTACTCGCGAGCAGTACTTC.

In this sample, this clonotype turned up once. This chain joins TRBV10-3 and TRBJ2-5, with 9 bases identical to TRBD2. V shed 8 bases and J 5 bases; nucleotides not matched to a gene: 12. The length of the CDR3 is 15 residues. Germline V gene lookup returns CDR1 ENHRY and CDR2 SYGVKD. The CDR3: CAISGVAGARETQYF. CDR3 nucleotides: TGTGCCATCTCCGGGGTAGCGGGAGCGAGGGAGACCCAGTACTTC.

There are a few counts of this clonotype. One base away lies a much larger clone, so this may be a sequencing read error. The CDR3 carries no conserved terminal phenylalanine or tryptophan, so it likely arises from a read error. The J gene is TRBJ2-5, the V gene TRBV20-1; TRBD2 matches at 10 bases. This CDR3 has 14 residues. V was clipped by 2 bases and J by 4 bases; unmatched bases: 4. From germline, CDR1 is DFQATT and CDR2 SNEGSKA (reference sequence). The CDR3 sequence is CSARRSGGAETQYL. The CDR3 nucleotides are TGCAGTGCTAGAAGGAGCGGGGGGGCAGAGACCCAGTACCTC.

This clonotype was seen repeatedly, ten times or more. This rearrangement joins TRBV24-1 to TRBJ1-2; no clear D gene. The CDR3 consists of 15 residues. CDR1 is KGHDR and CDR2 is SFDVKD in the germline V gene. V was shortened by 4 bases and J by 6 bases, with 17 bases between the two germline ends. CDR3 in DNA: TGTGCCACCAGTGACCCCCGGGGAGGGCTCGATGGCTACACCTTC. Amino acids: CATSDPRGGLDGYTF.

The chain uses TRBV6-1 and TRBJ2-1; 7 positions match TRBD2. The trim removed 6 bases at V and 5 bases at J, leaving 7 bases unmatched. Germline values: CDR1 MNHNS, CDR2 SASEGT. CDR3 length equals 14 residues. The CDR3 spells CASRRLANHNEQFF. The DNA for the CDR3 is TGTGCCAGCAGAAGACTAGCCAACCACAATGAGCAGTTCTTC.

This clonotype was seen at least ten times. V usage is TRBV16 and J usage is TRBJ1-6; D gene ambiguous. This CDR3 comprises 12 residues. The V end was cut by 4 bases, the J end by 13 bases, with 11 bases between. Germline V gene lookup returns CDR1 KGHSY and CDR2 FQNENV. Here the CDR3 reads CASSLWGNPLHF. CDR3 bases: TGTGCCAGCAGCCTATGGGGAAACCCCCTCCACTTT.

This chain uses TRBV5-6 with TRBJ2-7; D assignment may be TRBD1 or TRBD2 (5 bases each). CDR1 and CDR2 (germline): SGHDT, YYEEEE. V lost 2 bases and J lost 2, with 11 bases in between. This CDR3 region has 14 residues. CDR3 nucleotides: TGTGCCAGCAGCTTCGAGGGGAACCCCTACGAGCAGTACTTC. Its translation: CASSFEGNPYEQYF.

Only a few counts were recorded for this clonotype. The chain links TRBV29-1 to TRBJ1-1, with 10 bases matching TRBD1. After removal of 1 base from V and 1 base from J, the junction contained 9 bases not matched to a gene. CDR1 and CDR2 (germline): SQVTM, ANQGSEA. The CDR3 is 17 amino acids. In DNA, the CDR3 is TGCAGCGTTGAAGGTTGGGACAGGGGTTCAGGGAACACTGAAGCTTTCTTT. Translated, it gives CSVEGWDRGSGNTEAFF.

This clonotype has a count of ten or more. The J gene is TRBJ1-4, the V gene TRBV5-5, with 9 bases aligning to TRBD1. From germline, CDR1 is SGHKS and CDR2 YYEKEE (reference sequence). The junction had 1 base not matched to a gene; V was cut back by 3 bases and J by 4 bases. The CDR3 runs 14 residues. The CDR3 loop reads CASSSGQGNEKLFF. CDR3 sequence (DNA): TGTGCCAGCAGCTCGGGACAGGGTAATGAAAAACTGTTTTTT.

This clonotype was counted ten times or more. The J gene is TRBJ2-2, the V gene TRBV7-2; D gene uncertain. The V and J ends lost 1 base and 6 bases respectively, with 6 bases between them. The CDR3 consists of 13 residues. Per germline, CDR1 SGHTA and CDR2 FQGNSA. The CDR3 DNA sequence: TGTGCCAGCAGCTTAGGGAAGGCCGGGGAGCTGTTTTTT. This codes for CASSLGKAGELFF.

Ten or more counts support this clonotype. V is TRBV29-1 and J is TRBJ1-1, with a weak D call TRBD1 (5 bases). The CDR3 runs 13 residues. The germline V and J ends were trimmed by 5 bases and 0 bases, with 10 bases remaining between them. Germline CDR1 and CDR2: SQVTM and ANQGSEA. The CDR3 loop is CSVLRAMNTEAFF. CDR3 DNA: TGCAGCGTTCTCAGGGCCATGAACACTGAAGCTTTCTTT.

At least ten counts were recorded for this clonotype. The chain is built from TRBV4-2 and TRBJ2-4; TRBD1 might be the D (6 bases). Trimming shortened V by 2 bases and J by 15 bases, and 17 bases separated the two germline ends. The CDR3 covers 13 residues. The germline V gene encodes CDR1 LGHNA and CDR2 YNFKEQ. The CDR3 region has the DNA TGTGCCAGCAGCCAACAACAGGGCGGTCTTCGGTACTTC. Translation gives CASSQQQGGLRYF.

This clonotype was seen a few times. The chain couples TRBV6-1 to TRBJ1-3, with 9 bases that match TRBD1. The J segment lost 2 bases and the V segment lost 7 bases, leaving 6 bases of the junction unmatched. The germline V gene encodes CDR1 MNHNS and CDR2 SASEGT. The CDR3 extends over 15 amino acids. CDR3 nucleotides: TGTGCCAGCAAATCCGGGACAGGGACTGGAAACACCATATATTTT. Protein: CASKSGTGTGNTIYF.

This clonotype has ten or more counts. The chain is built from TRBV19 and TRBJ1-1; 9 nucleotides agree with TRBD1. This CDR3 region has 14 residues. CDR1 and CDR2 from the germline V gene are LNHDA and SQIVND (reference sequence). J lost 8 bases, V lost 6 bases, and 10 bases had no gene match. The CDR3 DNA follows: TGTGCCAGTAGCCCGAGAGGACAGGGGAGGGAAGCTTTCTTT. As protein: CASSPRGQGREAFF.

J is TRBJ2-3 and V is TRBV15; D gene uncertain. Germline CDR1 is LNHNV and CDR2 is YYDKDF (reference sequence). V was cut by 0 bases and J by 6 bases, with 10 bases left in between. The CDR3 is made up of 14 amino acids. In DNA form, the CDR3 reads TGTGCCACCAGCAGAGAGCCCGGGCCGGATACGCAGTATTTT. Its translation is CATSREPGPDTQYF.

Notes on this clonotype: The CDR3 does not end in the conserved phenylalanine or tryptophan, so this is likely a read error. The DNA is omitted, as the CDR3 cannot be located on it reliably, and the CDR3 follows TCRdb's listing. This chain joins TRBV10-3 and TRBJ1-1. Germline CDR1 ENHRY, CDR2 SYGVKD. A total of 14 residues make up the CDR3, ends included. The CDR3 loop reads CAIKGLDLNTEAFS.

There are many counts of this clonotype. The chain couples TRBV15 to TRBJ2-5; unclear D gene. V was cut by 1 base and J by 2 bases, with 8 bases left in between. Germline loops: CDR1 LNHNV, CDR2 YYDKDF (reference sequence). The CDR3 extends over 14 amino acids. The CDR3 bases are TGTGCCACCAGCAGAGGCAGCGAGCAAGAGACCCAGTACTTC. Its protein product is CATSRGSEQETQYF. The full variable domain, in which reference TRBV15 and TRBJ2-5 provide the parts outside the CDR3, is DAMVIQNPRYQVTQFGKPVTLSCSQTLNHNVMYWYQQKSSQAPKLLFHYYDKDFNNEADTPDNFQSRRPNTSFCFLDIRSPGLGDTAMYLCATSRGSEQETQYFGPGTRLLVL.

With regard to this clonotype: Given a much more abundant clone one base away, this may be a read error. The chain employs TRBV3-1 and TRBJ2-3; D unclear. The CDR3 runs 13 residues. Looked up from germline, CDR1 is LGHDT and CDR2 is YNNKEL (reference sequence). CDR3 loop: CTSSQLRTDTQYF. CDR3 nucleotides: TGTACCAGCAGCCAACTCCGCACAGATACGCAGTATTTT.

This clonotype was seen many times. The chain recombines TRBV25-1 with TRBJ2-6; TRBD1 matches 8 bases. The germline V gene encodes CDR1 MGHDK and CDR2 SYGVNS. V lost 4 bases to trimming and J lost 4 bases; unmatched junction nucleotides: 3. The CDR3 is made up of 15 amino acids. The CDR3 DNA sequence: TGTGCCAGCAGTGCCAGGGGGCAGGGGGCCAACGTCCTGACTTTC. Amino acid sequence: CASSARGQGANVLTF.

The rearrangement uses TRBV3-1 and TRBJ2-3, with a weak D call TRBD2 (5 bases). In germline, CDR1 is LGHDT, CDR2 YNNKEL (reference sequence). The ends were cut back, 5 bases at V and 5 bases at J, with 17 bases in the middle. The CDR3 has 15 amino acids. The CDR3 DNA reads as TGTGCCAGCAGCTCCAGCGGAGGAAGGTTAGATACGCAGTATTTT. This gives the protein CASSSSGGRLDTQYF.

A word on this clonotype: This clone may be a read error of a much larger clone one base away. The CDR3 is CASSLPADTEAFF. As DNA, the CDR3 is TGTGCCAGCAGCTTACCGGCAGACACTGAAGCTTTCTTT. The chain combines TRBV7-8 with TRBJ1-1; D gene ambiguous. The CDR3 has 13 residues. CDR1 and CDR2 (germline): SGHVS, FQNEAQ. V shed 2 bases and J shed 3 bases, with 7 bases lying between them.

The genes are TRBV6-5 and TRBJ1-6; D uncertain. V was pared by 2 bases and J by 4 bases, with 6 bases between. The CDR3 contains 14 residues. Per the germline V gene, CDR1 is MNHEY and CDR2 is SVGAGI. The CDR3: CASSYEAYNSPLHF. The CDR3 DNA follows: TGTGCCAGCAGTTACGAGGCTTATAATTCACCCCTCCACTTT.